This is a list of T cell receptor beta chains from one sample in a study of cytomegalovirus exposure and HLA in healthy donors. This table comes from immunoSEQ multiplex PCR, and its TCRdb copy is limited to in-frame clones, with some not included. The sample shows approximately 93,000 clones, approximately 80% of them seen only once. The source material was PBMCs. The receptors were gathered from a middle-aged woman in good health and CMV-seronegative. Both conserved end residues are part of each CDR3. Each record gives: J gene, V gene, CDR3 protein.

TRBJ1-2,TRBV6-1,CASSEGQGPSYGYTF
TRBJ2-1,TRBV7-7,CASSLDGLAVYNEQFF
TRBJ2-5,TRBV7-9,CASSFTRLAGVDETQYF
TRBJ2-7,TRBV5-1,CASSLAGSRDYEQYF
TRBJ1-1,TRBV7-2,CASRIAGNTEAFF
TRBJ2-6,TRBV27,CASSLSGGGLAIVSPGANVLTF
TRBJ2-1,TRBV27,CASSFSGIYNEQFF
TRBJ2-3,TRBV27,CASSPHFSTDTQYF
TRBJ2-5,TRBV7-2,CASSSAPQETQYF
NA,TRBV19,CASSGFGRVAYEQYF
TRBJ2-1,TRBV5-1,CASSSLGGRVNNEQFF
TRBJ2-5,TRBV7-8,CASSLAPASSGTQYF
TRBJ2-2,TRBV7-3,CASSLEPSPNTGELFF
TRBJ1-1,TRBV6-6,CASSDYGGVNTEAFF
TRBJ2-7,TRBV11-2,CASKRTRDSPVSSYEQYF
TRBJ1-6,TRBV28,CASRITGINSPLHF
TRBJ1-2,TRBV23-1,CASWDRDTYGYTF
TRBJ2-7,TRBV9,CASSPRLGVHEQYF
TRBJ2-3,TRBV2,CATKGRLVTDTQYF
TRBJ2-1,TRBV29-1,CSVDKKGQRNEQFF
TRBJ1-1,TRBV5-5,CASSLAGINTEAFF
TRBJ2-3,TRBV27,CASTGGETDTQYF
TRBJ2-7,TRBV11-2,CASSSRDRGLYEQYF
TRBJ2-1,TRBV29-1,CSEIGQGSYNEQFF
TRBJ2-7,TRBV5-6,CASSFTSVYEQYF
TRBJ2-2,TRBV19,CASTKRQGSTGELFF
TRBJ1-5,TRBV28,CASSLLAGARNQPQHF
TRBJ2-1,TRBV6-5,CASSSKGAYNEQFF
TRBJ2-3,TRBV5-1,CASSLAGGPGTDTQYF
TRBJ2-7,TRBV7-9,CASSAQPSVLYEQYF
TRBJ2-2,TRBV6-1,CARWDRYIGELFF
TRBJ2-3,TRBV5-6,CASSFPGGSGDTQYF
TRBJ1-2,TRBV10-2,CASSEKESGYGYTF
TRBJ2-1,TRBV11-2,CASSLAVLSYNEQFF
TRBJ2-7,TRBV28,CASTGPPGTEQYF
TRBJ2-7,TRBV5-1,CASSLGDSSYEQYF
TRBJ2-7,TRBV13,CASSLGRGGTGGSEQYF
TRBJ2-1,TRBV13,CASSHWDSRGEQFF
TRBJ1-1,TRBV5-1,CASSSTGTGPTEAFF
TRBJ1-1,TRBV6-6,CASSPKDRANTEAFF
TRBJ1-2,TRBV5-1,CASSPGGRPSPANYGYTF
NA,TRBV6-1,CASSEAGAGTYEQYF
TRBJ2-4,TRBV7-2,CASSIDSGNIQYF
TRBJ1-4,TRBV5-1,CASSPRTDNEKLFF
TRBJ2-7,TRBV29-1,CSAGNGYEQYF
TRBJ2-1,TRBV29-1,CSLLRVSNEQFF
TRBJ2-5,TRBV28,CASSFPPIGQKETQYF
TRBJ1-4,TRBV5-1,CASSLDRGQGEKLFF
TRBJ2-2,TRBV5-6,CASSIQGTGELFF
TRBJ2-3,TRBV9,CASSPRRVAPDTQYF
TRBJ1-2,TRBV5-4,CASSFPTGWNGYTF
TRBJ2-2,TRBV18,CASPERGSDTGELFF
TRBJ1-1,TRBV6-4,CASSAHTGMNTEAFF
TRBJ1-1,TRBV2,CASSAGEWTEAFF
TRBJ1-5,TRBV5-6,CASSFGTLNQPQHF
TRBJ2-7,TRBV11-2,CASSLMDMLGDEQYF
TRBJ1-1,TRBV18,CASSPLSLSGDTEAFF
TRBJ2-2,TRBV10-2,CASQVLRGNGGELFF
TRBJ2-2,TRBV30,CAWSVLQGTGTGELFF
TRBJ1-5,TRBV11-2,CASSLVPRNQPQHF